Listed below are T cell receptor beta chains from one sample, sequenced in a study of cytomegalovirus exposure and HLA in healthy donors. Clones were sequenced by immunoSEQ multiplex PCR, and TCRdb holds only the in-frame ones, with some missing. Of 100,000 to 150,000 clones listed, approximately 69% are singletons. The source material was PBMCs. The receptors originated from a man in his forties in good health and CMV-seropositive. The CDR3 runs from the conserved cysteine through the conserved F or W. D genes are given only for firm matches. Expanded clones get a size class; other rows say once, few or many, or leave the size out.

j_call: TRBJ2-3; d_call: .; cdr3_length: 16; v_call: TRBV7-3; clone_size: .; cdr3_aa: CASSLRGGISTDTQYF; cdr3_nt: TGTGCCAGCAGCTTAAGGGGCGGGATAAGCACAGATACGCAGTATTTT
j_call: TRBJ2-3; d_call: .; cdr3_length: 16; v_call: TRBV28; clone_size: .; cdr3_aa: CASGGAQTFGTDTQYF; cdr3_nt: TGTGCCAGCGGGGGGGCGCAGACATTTGGCACAGATACGCAGTATTTT
j_call: TRBJ2-4; d_call: TRBD1; cdr3_length: 16; v_call: TRBV18; clone_size: .; cdr3_aa: CASSPLSGQGANIQYF; cdr3_nt: TGTGCCAGCTCACCACTTTCGGGACAGGGGGCAAACATTCAGTACTTC
j_call: TRBJ1-2; d_call: TRBD1; cdr3_length: 14; v_call: TRBV15; clone_size: .; cdr3_aa: CATSREGQGYGYTF; cdr3_nt: TGTGCCACCAGCAGAGAGGGACAGGGATATGGCTACACCTTC
j_call: TRBJ1-1; d_call: .; cdr3_length: 14; v_call: TRBV5-4; clone_size: .; cdr3_aa: CASTSSEVNTEAFF; cdr3_nt: TGTGCCAGCACCAGCTCCGAGGTGAACACTGAAGCTTTCTTT
j_call: TRBJ2-1; d_call: TRBD1; cdr3_length: 17; v_call: TRBV5-1; clone_size: .; cdr3_aa: CASSTPPGQTTYNEQFF; cdr3_nt: TGCGCCAGCAGCACTCCCCCGGGACAGACAACCTACAATGAGCAGTTCTTC
j_call: TRBJ1-3; d_call: TRBD1; cdr3_length: 14; v_call: TRBV19; clone_size: .; cdr3_aa: CATGSGQSGNTIYF; cdr3_nt: TGTGCCACCGGATCGGGACAGTCTGGAAACACCATATATTTT
j_call: TRBJ2-1; d_call: .; cdr3_length: 14; v_call: TRBV6-1; clone_size: .; cdr3_aa: CASRTGALWGEQFF; cdr3_nt: TGTGCCAGCAGGACAGGCGCTCTTTGGGGGGAGCAGTTCTTC
j_call: TRBJ1-4; d_call: TRBD1; cdr3_length: 15; v_call: TRBV28; clone_size: few; cdr3_aa: CASSTPGQGAGKLFF; cdr3_nt: TGTGCCAGCAGTACGCCGGGACAGGGGGCCGGAAAACTGTTTTTT
j_call: TRBJ1-4; d_call: TRBD1; cdr3_length: 15; v_call: TRBV27; clone_size: .; cdr3_aa: CASSPARTGREKLFF; cdr3_nt: TGTGCCAGCAGCCCAGCCAGGACAGGGAGGGAAAAACTGTTTTTT
j_call: TRBJ2-1; d_call: .; cdr3_length: 11; v_call: TRBV27; clone_size: .; cdr3_aa: CATFYGNEQFF; cdr3_nt: TGTGCCACCTTTTACGGGAATGAGCAGTTCTTC
j_call: TRBJ2-3; d_call: .; cdr3_length: 16; v_call: TRBV6-5; clone_size: few; cdr3_aa: CASSLAGLWGTDTQYF; cdr3_nt: TGTGCCAGCAGTTTGGCGGGGCTCTGGGGCACAGATACGCAGTATTTT
j_call: TRBJ1-2; d_call: .; cdr3_length: 12; v_call: TRBV19; clone_size: .; cdr3_aa: CASSIRGSGYTF; cdr3_nt: TGTGCCAGTAGTATTCGGGGGTCTGGCTACACCTTC